These 21 T cell receptor beta chains originate from one sample sequenced in a study of blood T cell repertoires in COVID-19. Assay used: immunoSEQ multiplex PCR; TCRdb lists only in-frame clones, some missing. The table shows around 300,000 clones, with about nine tenths occurring only once. Sequencing was done on a sample of PBMCs or T cells enriched from blood (not recorded which). Every receptor here comes from a woman in her twenties or thirties who had recovered from COVID-19.

The DNA for the CDR3 is TGTGCCAGCAGAACTTTACCGGGACAGAGGAAACCTGAAGCTTTCTTT. It encodes CASRTLPGQRKPEAFF. This chain connects TRBV28 to TRBJ1-1; 7 nucleotides match TRBD1. The J segment lost 6 bases and the V segment lost 6 bases, leaving 16 bases of the junction unmatched. CDR1 is MDHEN, CDR2 SYDVKM, per germline. The CDR3 spans 16 residues.

This clone occurred once. This rearrangement joins TRBV6-4 to TRBJ2-7, with a tentative D call TRBD1 (5 bases). The CDR3 spans 14 residues. V dropped 8 bases and J dropped 4 bases, with 18 bases sitting between them. Germline V gene lookup returns CDR1 MRHNA and CDR2 SNTAGT. DNA for the CDR3: TGTGCCAGCCTTTTAGGCAGGGTTCAGTACGAGCAGTACTTC. It yields the protein CASLLGRVQYEQYF.

The chain links TRBV25-1 to TRBJ2-3, with TRBD2 matching over 7 bases. The length of the CDR3 is 13 residues. Germline V gives CDR1 MGHDK, CDR2 SYGVNS. V was pared by 3 bases and J by 9 bases, with 6 bases of the junction left unmatched. The CDR3 bases are TGTGCCAGCAGTGAGGATTCGGGGGGAACGCAGTATTTT. Protein sequence: CASSEDSGGTQYF. Variable domain in full (rest from reference TRBV25-1 and TRBJ2-3): EADIYQTPRYLVIGTGKKITLECSQTMGHDKMYWYQQDPGMELHLIHYSYGVNSTEKGDLSSESTVSRIRTEHFPLTLESARPSHTSQYLCASSEDSGGTQYFGPGTRLTVL.

The CDR3 sequence: CASSPIGQTYGYTF. Written as DNA, the CDR3 is TGTGCCAGCAGCCCTATCGGACAGACCTATGGCTACACCTTC. This chain joins TRBV3-1 (or the pseudogene TRBV3-2) and TRBJ1-2; D perhaps matches TRBD1 (6 bases). The V gene's germline CDR1 is LGHDT and CDR2 YNNKEL (reference sequence). Trimming removed 4 bases at V and 4 bases at J, with 13 bases between. The CDR3 has 14 amino acids.

The chain carries TRBV15 and TRBJ2-2, with 7 nucleotides matching TRBD1. Germline CDR1 reads LNHNV; CDR2 reads YYDKDF (reference sequence). The trim removed 5 bases at V and 9 bases at J, leaving 15 bases unmatched. The CDR3 is made up of 16 amino acids. CDR3 bases: TGTGCCACCAGCCAACGATCCCCTAACAGGGGCCGGGAGCTGTTTTTT. It specifies CATSQRSPNRGRELFF.

The rearrangement joins TRBV27 to TRBJ1-2; TRBD1 matches at 10 bases. The ends lost 6 bases at V and 3 bases at J; junction bases unmatched: 10. This CDR3 has 16 residues. Looked up from germline, CDR1 is MNHEY and CDR2 is SMNVEV (reference sequence). CDR3 residues: CASRAETGGYDYGYTF. CDR3 bases: TGTGCCAGCAGGGCTGAGACAGGGGGCTACGACTATGGCTACACCTTC.

This chain joins TRBV7-9 and TRBJ2-6; D uncertain. CDR1 SEHNR and CDR2 FQNEAQ come from the germline V gene (reference sequence). CDR3 length: 18 residues. Trimming left V 2 bases short and J 1 base short, with 15 bases between. CDR3 in DNA: TGTGCCAGCAGCTTACTTCGGCGGTTCTCTTCTGGGGCCAACGTCCTGACTTTC. Its translation is CASSLLRRFSSGANVLTF.

V usage is TRBV6-5 and J usage is TRBJ2-1; 7 nucleotides line up with TRBD1. Germline loops: CDR1 MNHEY, CDR2 SVGAGI. The V and J ends lost 0 bases and 6 bases, in that order; junction bases with no gene match: 5. CDR3 length equals 15 residues. The CDR3 sequence: CASSYSWDRSNEQFF. The CDR3 region has the DNA TGTGCCAGCAGTTACTCCTGGGACAGAAGCAATGAGCAGTTCTTC.

This clone came up once. J is TRBJ2-5 and V is TRBV19, with 9 bases lining up with TRBD1. Trimming at V came to 3 bases and at J to 5 bases, leaving 7 bases not matched to a gene. The CDR3 runs 15 residues. Germline V gene sequence: CDR1 LNHDA, CDR2 SQIVND (reference sequence). The CDR3 reads CASSMKGQGVETQYF. CDR3 nucleotides: TGTGCCAGTAGTATGAAGGGACAGGGTGTGGAGACCCAGTACTTC.

The chain carries TRBV2 and TRBJ1-4, with 7 bases that match TRBD1. The ends lost 8 bases at V and 5 bases at J; junction bases unmatched: 11. Germline V gene sequence: CDR1 SNHLY, CDR2 FYNNEI. There are 15 residues in the CDR3. The CDR3 loop reads CASSKRTGRNEKLFF. In DNA, the CDR3 is TGTGCCAGCTCGAAACGGACAGGCCGAAATGAAAAACTGTTTTTT.

This chain uses TRBV18 with TRBJ2-7; D might be TRBD1 (5 bases). V lost 6 bases and J lost 0, with 12 bases in between. Germline V gene sequence: CDR1 KGHSH, CDR2 LQKENI. CDR3 length: 14 residues. For the CDR3, the DNA is TGTGCCAGCTCCCAGGGAATTTCCTCCTACGAGCAGTACTTC. Amino acid sequence: CASSQGISSYEQYF.

The CDR3 reads CASSEGTSYEQYF. CDR3 nucleotide sequence: TGTGCCAGTAGTGAGGGAACCTCCTACGAGCAGTACTTC. The rearrangement uses TRBV19 and TRBJ2-7; maybe TRBD2 (5 bases). Per the germline V gene, CDR1 is LNHDA and CDR2 is SQIVND (reference sequence). The germline V and J ends were trimmed by 5 bases and 0 bases, with 8 bases remaining between them. The CDR3 loop spans 13 amino acids.

In this sample, this clone turned up a few times. The chain is built from TRBV7-9 and TRBJ2-1, with 7 bases that match TRBD1. The CDR3 has 15 amino acids. Germline V gene sequence: CDR1 SEHNR, CDR2 FQNEAQ (reference sequence). The J segment lost 1 base and the V segment lost 6 bases, leaving 6 bases of the junction unmatched. The CDR3 DNA reads as TGTGCCAGCAGACCCACAGGGGAATCCTACAATGAGCAGTTCTTC. Its protein product is CASRPTGESYNEQFF.

The J gene is TRBJ2-7, the V gene TRBV11-2; 7 bases are a match to TRBD2. CDR3 length equals 16 residues. Germline loops: CDR1 SGHAT, CDR2 FQNNGV. V shed 1 base, J shed 5 bases, and the junction held 11 bases outside the gene matches. CDR3 coding DNA: TGTGCCAGCAGCTTAGGATTGGTTGGGGGGGTGGACGAGCAGTACTTC. Translated: CASSLGLVGGVDEQYF.

The genes are TRBV4-3 and TRBJ2-3; 8 bases map to TRBD2. Germline assignment: CDR1 LGHNA and CDR2 YSLEER. Trimming at V came to 1 base and at J to 4 bases, leaving 4 bases not matched to a gene. The CDR3 loop spans 15 amino acids. The DNA for the CDR3 is TGCGCCAGCAGCCAAGCGGGAGGGCCCTCAGATACGCAGTATTTT. Translating it yields CASSQAGGPSDTQYF.

The chain is built from TRBV19 and TRBJ2-1; 10 bases are a match to TRBD2. The CDR3 sequence is 20 residues long. The V gene end was trimmed by 0 bases and the J gene end by 0 bases; junction bases not matched to a gene: 11. In germline, CDR1 is LNHDA, CDR2 SQIVND (reference sequence). CDR3 DNA sequence: TGTGCCAGTAGTATAGAAGGCCCCTTTAGCGGGAGGCCCTCCTACAATGAGCAGTTCTTC. This encodes CASSIEGPFSGRPSYNEQFF.

The V and J genes are TRBV7-9 and TRBJ2-1; 10 bases align to TRBD2. The CDR3 totals 15 residues. Trimming took 5 bases from V and 7 from J; bases not matched to a gene: 8. The germline V gene encodes CDR1 SEHNR and CDR2 FQNEAQ (reference sequence). The CDR3 is CASSPRAGGQNEQFF. CDR3 nucleotides: TGTGCCAGCAGCCCGCGAGCGGGAGGGCAGAATGAGCAGTTCTTC.

This chain connects TRBV6-1 to TRBJ1-2; 8 nucleotides agree with TRBD1. The CDR3 covers 15 residues. V shed 0 bases, J shed 5 bases, and the junction held 5 bases outside the gene matches. Germline loops: CDR1 MNHNS, CDR2 SASEGT. This CDR3 is CASSEAQQGAYGYTF. CDR3 DNA sequence: TGTGCCAGCAGTGAAGCTCAGCAGGGGGCATATGGCTACACCTTC.

This chain uses TRBV2 with TRBJ2-7; 11 bases line up with TRBD2. This CDR3 has 14 residues. Germline loops: CDR1 SNHLY, CDR2 FYNNEI. J gave up 5 bases and V 5 bases, and 5 bases lay outside the gene matches. The CDR3: CASSYSGRGNEQYF. The CDR3 nucleotides are TGTGCCAGCAGTTATAGCGGGAGGGGCAACGAGCAGTACTTC.

The V and J genes are TRBV5-1 and TRBJ1-5; TRBD1 matches 7 bases. The CDR3 is 16 amino acids. J lost 1 base, V lost 0 bases, and 4 bases had no gene match. Germline V gives CDR1 SGHRS, CDR2 YFSETQ. CDR3 residues: CASSLEGGQSNQPQHF. The CDR3 DNA reads TGCGCCAGCAGCTTGGAAGGGGGACAGAGCAATCAGCCCCAGCATTTT.

The V and J genes are TRBV6-2 or TRBV6-3 and TRBJ2-1; TRBD2 agrees at 11 bases. After removal of 4 bases from V and 8 bases from J, the junction contained 10 bases not matched to a gene. There are 16 residues in the CDR3. From germline, CDR1 is MNHEY and CDR2 SVGEGT. The DNA for the CDR3 is TGTGCCAGCAGTTTCTTACTAGCGGGAGTAAGCGATGAGCAGTTCTTC. It is translated as CASSFLLAGVSDEQFF.